This T cell receptor beta chain was found in a study of response to subunit inactivated influenza vaccine. Whole-study findings and limits: There was a suggestion from the authors that each seasonal influenza vaccination recruits few new T cells.

The CDR3 runs 17 residues. Germline V lookup: CDR1 SNHLY, CDR2 FYNNEI. Trimming took 11 bases from V and 6 from J; bases not matched to a gene: 21. In regard to this clonotype: The antigen is not known.

MiXCR, run by TCRdb on the RT-PCR reads, gives a single entry per CDR3 protein. The repertoire holds 550,000 to 800,000 distinct CDR3 sequences, with around 14% as singletons. The J gene is TRBJ2-3, the V gene TRBV2; 9 nucleotides agree with TRBD2. The sample in question was PBMCs from blood, obtained 11 to 12 days after vaccination. This TCR derives from a man between 50 and 59 years old who received an inactivated influenza vaccine. The CDR3 region is CAFSRLGASGARDTQYF. In nucleotides, the CDR3 is TGTGCCTTCAGTCGTCTGGGGGCTAGCGGGGCCAGGGATACGCAGTATTTT.